A single TCR beta chain is shown here with its context. The sample belongs to a study of control samples from healthy donors and cancer patients. Sequencing used immunoSEQ multiplex PCR; TCRdb keeps in-frame clones, though not all of them. The sample shows approximately 190,000 clones, roughly nine tenths of them seen only once. The specimen sequenced was blood. The source of this sequence is a man aged 25-40 years in good health.

Here the CDR3 DNA reads TGTGCCAGTAGTATTTCTAGGACAGTTGAGTCCCAGCATTTT. Amino acid sequence: CASSISRTVESQHF. This chain joins TRBV19 and TRBJ1-5, with D possibly matching TRBD1 (6 bases). CDR3 length: 14 residues. The V and J ends lost 3 bases and 11 bases respectively, with 17 bases between them. Germline V gene lookup returns CDR1 LNHDA and CDR2 SQIVND (reference sequence).